This TCR beta chain is drawn from a study of blood T cell repertoires in COVID-19. Germline assignment: CDR1 KGHDR and CDR2 SFDVKD. V was cut by 4 bases and J by 4 bases, with 15 bases left in between. The CDR3 spans 15 residues. Profiled with immunoSEQ multiplex PCR; TCRdb holds only in-frame clones, not every one. Of approximately 250,000 clones listed, around 88% are singletons. This sequence joins TRBV24-1 and TRBJ1-2, with unresolved D. What was sequenced was PBMCs or T cells enriched from blood (not recorded which). This TCR came from a woman aged 40 to 55 with acute COVID-19. CDR3 bases: TGTGCCACCAGTGAGAGGAGGTCCGGAGTCTATGGCTACACCTTC. Protein product: CATSERRSGVYGYTF.